Sequencing of this T cell receptor (beta chain) was carried out in a study of PD-L1 blockade in urothelial cancer. Overall study context: A median of about 140,000 T cells was found in the blood samples.

Repertoires were generated with immunoSEQ multiplex PCR, while TCRdb's copy carries only in-frame clones and drops some. Of 50,000 or so clones detected, more than 70% appear once; the ten largest clones hold roughly 22%. Time point reported: pretreatment peripheral blood. Between 1 and 8 samples, pretreatment and on-treatment, were given by each patient. V gave up 0 bases and J gave up 1 base, with 4 bases separating them. Per the germline V gene, CDR1 is SGHNT and CDR2 is YYREEE (reference sequence). The CDR3 has 14 residues. Remarks on this clone: What it recognizes is unknown.

Study outcomes and limitations: Improved survival was predicted by pretreatment blood TCR clonality below the median.

V gene TRBV5-4 combines with J gene TRBJ2-2; no firm D call. The specimen comprised PBMCs, sampled around atezolizumab (anti-PD-L1) treatment. The sequence came from a man aged 60-69 years with urothelial cancer. CDR3 region: CASSLAGNTGELFF. The CDR3 bases are TGTGCCAGCAGCTTGGCAGGGAACACCGGGGAGCTGTTTTTT.